The 31 T cell receptor beta chains given below trace back to one sample, sequenced in a study of blood T cell repertoires in COVID-19. TCRdb's copy holds only in-frame clones and misses some; the assay was immunoSEQ multiplex PCR. The sample yields around 160,000 clones, about four fifths seen once. Sequencing input: PBMCs or T cells enriched from blood (not recorded which). The receptors were sampled from a woman aged 45-59 years who had been exposed to COVID-19.

The chain joins TRBV7-8 to TRBJ2-3, with 11 bases matching TRBD2. This CDR3 is built from 17 residues. V was pared by 4 bases and J by 2 bases, with 8 bases of the junction left unmatched. Germline lookup yields CDR1 SGHVS and CDR2 FQNEAQ. CDR3 in DNA: TGTGCCAGCAGCTCCAGGGGGACTAGCGGACACACAGATACGCAGTATTTT. Residues: CASSSRGTSGHTDTQYF.

The J gene is TRBJ2-3, the V gene TRBV19; a weak D match, TRBD2 (6 bases). The CDR3 has 17 residues. The V and J ends lost 5 bases and 4 bases respectively, with 22 bases between them. The germline gives CDR1 LNHDA, CDR2 SQIVND (reference sequence). The CDR3 reads CASSSGAGKMIADTQYF. DNA of the CDR3: TGTGCCAGTAGTTCCGGGGCGGGAAAGATGATCGCAGATACGCAGTATTTT.

The chain recombines TRBV6-5 with TRBJ2-1; D gene unclear. The CDR3 totals 15 residues. Germline V CDR1 and CDR2: MNHEY, SVGAGI. V was trimmed by 8 bases and J by 9 bases, leaving 23 bases between them. The CDR3 is CASSPDRGYPSEQFF. The CDR3 nucleotides are TGTGCCAGCTCCCCGGATCGAGGCTATCCGAGTGAGCAGTTCTTC.

This sequence joins TRBV5-6 and TRBJ1-3; D is unresolved. Germline CDR1 SGHDT, CDR2 YYEEEE. The CDR3 length is 15 residues. V was trimmed by 4 bases and J by 5 bases, leaving 16 bases between them. Here the CDR3 reads CASSPRVVGRNTIYF. The DNA for the CDR3 is TGTGCCAGCAGCCCGAGGGTAGTGGGTAGAAACACCATATATTTT. Based on the CDR3 plus reference TRBV5-6 and TRBJ1-3, the full variable domain is DAGVTQSPTHLIKTRGQQVTLRCSPKSGHDTVSWYQQALGQGPQFIFQYYEEEERQRGNFPDRFSGHQFPNYSSELNVNALLLGDSALYLCASSPRVVGRNTIYFGEGSWLTVV.

The V and J genes are TRBV28 and TRBJ1-2; a weak D match, TRBD1 (5 bases). V was shortened by 1 base and J by 4 bases, with 13 bases between the two germline ends. This CDR3 has 15 amino acids. Germline CDR1 reads MDHEN; CDR2 reads SYDVKM. Written as DNA, the CDR3 is TGTGCCAGCAGTTTATATAATCAGGGAACCTATGGCTACACCTTC. It yields the protein CASSLYNQGTYGYTF.

This clone was counted once. The rearrangement uses TRBV5-4 and TRBJ2-3; no clear D gene. Germline V gene data show CDR1 as SGHNT and CDR2 as YYREEE (reference sequence). V was trimmed by 2 bases and J by 2 bases, leaving 9 bases between them. The CDR3 consists of 14 residues. The CDR3 protein is CASSLMTATDTQYF. The CDR3 DNA reads as TGTGCCAGCAGCTTAATGACTGCCACAGATACGCAGTATTTT. Combining the CDR3 with reference TRBV5-4 and TRBJ2-3 gives the whole variable domain ETGVTQSPTHLIKTRGQQVTLRCSSQSGHNTVSWYQQALGQGPQFIFQYYREEENGRGNFPPRFSGLQFPNYSSELNVNALELDDSALYLCASSLMTATDTQYFGPGTRLTVL.

This sequence joins TRBV27 and TRBJ2-7; 11 bases match TRBD2. Losses at the gene ends were 1 base for V and 2 bases for J; bases not matched to a gene: 16. The CDR3 extends over 20 amino acids. Per germline, CDR1 MNHEY and CDR2 SMNVEV (reference sequence). The CDR3 DNA follows: TGTGCCAGCAGTTTATTATCACGGGTGTCGGGACTAGCGGAAACCTACGAGCAGTACTTC. Amino acid sequence: CASSLLSRVSGLAETYEQYF.

The CDR3 DNA reads TGTGCCACCAGTGATACTAGCGGCCCCTACAATGAGCAGTTCTTC. This sequence encodes CATSDTSGPYNEQFF. The chain is built from TRBV24-1 and TRBJ2-1; the match to TRBD2 covers 8 bases. CDR3 size: 15 residues. V shed 3 bases, J shed 2 bases, and the junction held 2 bases outside the gene matches. Germline CDR1 KGHDR, CDR2 SFDVKD.

The rearrangement links TRBV5-1 to TRBJ2-3; D remains unclear. The CDR3 is 13 residues long. Trimming stripped 0 bases from V and 6 bases from J, with 8 bases between. From germline, CDR1 is SGHRS and CDR2 YFSETQ. For the CDR3, the DNA is TGCGCCAGCAGCTTGGCCTCGAGGGATACGCAGTATTTT. This gives the protein CASSLASRDTQYF.

The rearrangement links TRBV10-3 to TRBJ2-7, with TRBD2 as a possible D gene (6 bases). There are 12 residues in the CDR3. Germline V gene sequence: CDR1 ENHRY, CDR2 SYGVKD. The V and J ends lost 0 bases and 9 bases respectively, with 9 bases between them. Written as DNA, the CDR3 is TGTGCCATCAGTGAGTCGAAGGGAGGGCAGTACTTC. Residues: CAISESKGGQYF.

The gene calls are TRBV6-5 and TRBJ1-1, with D hard to call. Germline V gives CDR1 MNHEY, CDR2 SVGAGI. With 6 bases removed from V and 5 bases from J, the gap between germline ends came to 13 bases. The CDR3 is 13 amino acids. DNA of the CDR3: TGTGCCAGCAGAGAGGGTACCCCAACTGAAGCTTTCTTT. Its translation is CASREGTPTEAFF.

The chain joins TRBV7-8 to TRBJ2-3, with 13 bases fitting TRBD2. V shed 5 bases, J shed 0 bases, and the junction held 8 bases outside the gene matches. This CDR3 contains 18 residues. The germline V gene encodes CDR1 SGHVS and CDR2 FQNEAQ. CDR3 coding DNA: TGTGCCAGCAGCGTCTGGACTAGCGGGGGCCTTAGCACAGATACGCAGTATTTT. It translates to CASSVWTSGGLSTDTQYF. The full variable domain, completed using reference TRBV7-8 and TRBJ2-3, is GAGVSQSPRYKVAKRGQDVALRCDPISGHVSLFWYQQALGQGPEFLTYFQNEAQLDKSGLPSDRFFAERPEGSVSTLKIQRTQQEDSAVYLCASSVWTSGGLSTDTQYFGPGTRLTVL.

The rearrangement links TRBV2 to TRBJ1-2; 8 bases align to TRBD1. CDR3 length: 14 amino acids. V was pared by 1 base and J by 8 bases, with 6 bases of the junction left unmatched. Germline V CDR1 and CDR2: SNHLY, FYNNEI. The CDR3 region has the DNA TGTGCCAGCAGTGAAGGCCAGGGGGCGGGAGGCTACACCTTC. It yields the protein CASSEGQGAGGYTF.

This chain joins TRBV6-6 and TRBJ1-2, with unresolved D. This CDR3 contains 13 residues. In germline, CDR1 is MNHNY, CDR2 SVGAGI (reference sequence). V lost 5 bases and J 4 bases, leaving 11 bases between the germline ends. CDR3 sequence (DNA): TGTGCCAGCAGTCCAGTTGTTGGCTATGGCTACACCTTC. It yields the protein CASSPVVGYGYTF.

This rearrangement joins TRBV19 to TRBJ1-1; TRBD1 matches 8 bases. There are 13 residues in the CDR3. The J segment lost 1 base and the V segment lost 6 bases, leaving 1 base of the junction unmatched. From germline, CDR1 is LNHDA and CDR2 SQIVND (reference sequence). The chain's CDR3 is CASRGTGNTEAFF. The CDR3 DNA is TGTGCCAGTAGAGGGACAGGGAACACTGAAGCTTTCTTT.

CDR3 nucleotides: TGCAGGGGGGACAGCCTTTCTGAAGCTTTCTTT. This sequence encodes CRGDSLSEAFF. The chain uses TRBV20-1 and TRBJ1-1, with 7 bases fitting TRBD1. In germline, CDR1 is DFQATT, CDR2 SNEGSKA (reference sequence). The CDR3 length is 11 residues.

V gene TRBV6-2 or TRBV6-3 combines with J gene TRBJ1-1; possibly TRBD1 for D (5 bases). The CDR3 covers 16 residues. The V end lost 0 bases, the J end lost 0 bases, and 11 bases lay between the germline ends. CDR1 is MNHEY, CDR2 SVGEGT, per germline. DNA of the CDR3: TGTGCCAGCAGTTACTCAGGACACCTTATGAACACTGAAGCTTTCTTT. Its translation: CASSYSGHLMNTEAFF.

The CDR3 bases are TGCGCCAGCAGTCTATGGGACGATGGAGGGAATCAGCCCCAGCATTTT. Amino acid sequence: CASSLWDDGGNQPQHF. The chain uses TRBV23-1 and TRBJ1-5; D is possibly TRBD1 (5 bases). TRBV23-1 is placed among ORFs of uncertain function. The CDR3 consists of 16 residues. V shed 4 bases and J shed 4 bases, with 17 bases lying between them.

J is TRBJ2-1 and V is TRBV5-8; 11 bases align to TRBD2. The CDR3 covers 16 residues. CDR1 SGHTS and CDR2 YDEGEE come from the germline V gene. V shed 4 bases and J 7 bases; nucleotides not matched to a gene: 10. The chain's CDR3 is CASSVITSGSFNEQFF. CDR3 bases: TGTGCCAGCAGCGTCATTACTAGCGGGAGTTTTAATGAGCAGTTCTTC.

The V and J genes are TRBV15 and TRBJ2-6; tentatively, D is TRBD1 (6 bases). Per germline, CDR1 LNHNV and CDR2 YYDKDF (reference sequence). V lost 8 bases and J 4 bases, leaving 15 bases between the germline ends. The CDR3 contains 15 residues. The CDR3 DNA reads as TGTGCCACCGCCGGGACAAAAGTAGGGGCCAACGTCCTGACTTTC. This gives the protein CATAGTKVGANVLTF.

The chain recombines TRBV4-3 with TRBJ1-3; weak D call: TRBD1 (6 bases). This CDR3 is built from 17 residues. The germline V gene encodes CDR1 LGHNA and CDR2 YSLEER. V was trimmed by 1 base and J by 3 bases, leaving 16 bases between them. The CDR3 spells CASSQVAPGGLGNTIYF. CDR3 nucleotide sequence: TGCGCCAGCAGCCAAGTAGCCCCCGGGGGGCTTGGAAACACCATATATTTT.

The rearrangement joins TRBV18 to TRBJ2-3, with 7 bases aligning to TRBD1. The CDR3 consists of 13 residues. The trim removed 3 bases at V and 6 bases at J, leaving 3 bases unmatched. The germline V gene encodes CDR1 KGHSH and CDR2 LQKENI. CDR3 amino acids: CASSPRGSDTQYF. The CDR3 DNA reads as TGTGCCAGCTCACCCAGGGGGTCGGATACGCAGTATTTT.

The V and J genes are TRBV6-2 or TRBV6-3 and TRBJ2-2; 7 bases align to TRBD2. The germline gives CDR1 MNHEY, CDR2 SVGEGT. Losses at the gene ends were 6 bases for V and 1 base for J; bases not matched to a gene: 5. The CDR3 totals 15 residues. CDR3 bases: TGTGCCAGCAGGCCTAGCGGAGGGAACACCGGGGAGCTGTTTTTT. Translation: CASRPSGGNTGELFF.

The chain combines TRBV6-6 with TRBJ1-3; D remains ambiguous. The V gene lost 6 bases and the J gene lost 1 base, with 13 bases spanning the gap. Germline assignment: CDR1 MNHNY and CDR2 SVGAGI (reference sequence). This CDR3 is built from 15 residues. The DNA of the CDR3 is TGTGCCAGCAGCGCCTCGCGGGTTTCTGGAAACACCATATATTTT. Translation gives CASSASRVSGNTIYF.

The chain has TRBV7-2 and TRBJ1-2; D is ambiguous. Germline V gene data show CDR1 as SGHTA and CDR2 as FQGNSA. Trimming pared 3 bases from V and 0 bases from J, leaving 8 bases between. CDR3 length: 14 amino acids. CDR3: CASSFGGTNYGYTF. The DNA of the CDR3 is TGTGCCAGCAGCTTCGGCGGAACTAACTATGGCTACACCTTC.

This clone has just one count. The genes are TRBV19 and TRBJ1-2, with D tentatively TRBD1 (6 bases). Germline values: CDR1 LNHDA, CDR2 SQIVND (reference sequence). The CDR3 is 16 amino acids. Trimming shortened V by 5 bases and J by 0 bases, and 16 bases separated the two germline ends. The CDR3 DNA is TGTGCCAGTAGTGGGGCGGGGGCCCCAGCTAACTATGGCTACACCTTC. This encodes CASSGAGAPANYGYTF.

The V and J genes are TRBV29-1 and TRBJ2-7; perhaps TRBD2 as D (5 bases). There are 15 residues in the CDR3. The V end lost 0 bases, the J end lost 2 bases, and 14 bases lay between the germline ends. Germline CDR1 and CDR2: SQVTM and ANQGSEA. The CDR3, as DNA: TGCAGCGTTGAAGAAGCGGAACAGAATACCTACGAGCAGTACTTC. This sequence encodes CSVEEAEQNTYEQYF.

The rearrangement uses TRBV5-1 and TRBJ1-1, with D tentatively TRBD1 (5 bases). CDR1 and CDR2 (germline): SGHRS, YFSETQ. This CDR3 comprises 16 residues. V was clipped by 4 bases and J by 0 bases, with 16 bases between them. Written as DNA, the CDR3 is TGCGCCAGCAGCCGAACGCCGGCAGGGCTGAACACTGAAGCTTTCTTT. Its protein is CASSRTPAGLNTEAFF.

The V call is TRBV30, the J call TRBJ1-2; D call uncertain. With 1 base removed from V and 8 bases from J, the gap between germline ends came to 14 bases. The CDR3 is 13 amino acids. The V gene's germline CDR1 is GTSNPN and CDR2 SVGIG (reference sequence). The DNA of the CDR3 is TGTGCCTGGAGTGCCCTGGCCCCGGGGGGCTACACCTTC. Encoded protein: CAWSALAPGGYTF. Full variable domain (missing parts from reference TRBV30 and TRBJ1-2): SQTIHQWPATLVQPVGSPLSLECTVEGTSNPNLYWYRQAAGRGLQLLFYSVGIGQISSEVPQNLSASRPQDRQFILSSKKLLLSDSGFYLCAWSALAPGGYTFGSGTRLTVV.

V is TRBV15 and J is TRBJ2-7, with 9 bases aligning to TRBD1. Unmatched junction bases numbered 5, after V lost 2 bases and J lost 6 bases. From germline, CDR1 is LNHNV and CDR2 YYDKDF (reference sequence). The CDR3 runs 14 residues. The CDR3 sequence is CATSRLRDRVEQYF. The CDR3 DNA follows: TGTGCCACCAGCAGACTCCGGGACAGGGTCGAGCAGTACTTC.

The gene calls are TRBV7-2 and TRBJ2-1; tentative D call: TRBD2 (6 bases). The CDR3 is 16 residues long. The V gene's germline CDR1 is SGHTA and CDR2 FQGNSA. V lost 5 bases, J lost 0 bases, and 14 bases lay in between. CDR3 DNA sequence: TGTGCCAGCAGCCCAACAAGCGGGCGCTCCTACAATGAGCAGTTCTTC. Protein: CASSPTSGRSYNEQFF.